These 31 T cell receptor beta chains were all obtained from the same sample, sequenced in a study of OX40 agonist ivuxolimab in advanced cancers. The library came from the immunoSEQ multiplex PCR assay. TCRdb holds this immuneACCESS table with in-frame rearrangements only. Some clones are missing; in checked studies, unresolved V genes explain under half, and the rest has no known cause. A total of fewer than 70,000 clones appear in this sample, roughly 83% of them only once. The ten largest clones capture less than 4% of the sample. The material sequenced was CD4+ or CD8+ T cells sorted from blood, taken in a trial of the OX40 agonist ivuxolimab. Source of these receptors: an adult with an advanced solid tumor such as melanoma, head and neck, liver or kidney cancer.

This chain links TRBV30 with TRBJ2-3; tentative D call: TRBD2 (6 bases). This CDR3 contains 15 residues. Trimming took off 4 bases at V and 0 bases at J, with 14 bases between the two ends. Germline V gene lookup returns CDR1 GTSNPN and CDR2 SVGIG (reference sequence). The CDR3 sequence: CAWTRDLTSTDTQYF. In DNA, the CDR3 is TGTGCCTGGACCCGGGACTTAACTAGCACAGATACGCAGTATTTT.

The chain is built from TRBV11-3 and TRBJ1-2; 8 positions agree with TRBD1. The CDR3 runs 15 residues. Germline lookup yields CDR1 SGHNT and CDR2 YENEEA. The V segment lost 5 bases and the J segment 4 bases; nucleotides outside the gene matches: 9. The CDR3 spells CASSDRTGSFYGYTF. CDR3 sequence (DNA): TGTGCCAGCAGCGACCGGACAGGGAGCTTCTATGGCTACACCTTC. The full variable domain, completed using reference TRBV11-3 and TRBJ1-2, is EAGVVQSPRYKIIEKKQPVAFWCNPISGHNTLYWYLQNLGQGPELLIRYENEEAVDDSQLPKDRFSAERLKGVDSTLKIQPAELGDSAVYLCASSDRTGSFYGYTFGSGTRLTVV.

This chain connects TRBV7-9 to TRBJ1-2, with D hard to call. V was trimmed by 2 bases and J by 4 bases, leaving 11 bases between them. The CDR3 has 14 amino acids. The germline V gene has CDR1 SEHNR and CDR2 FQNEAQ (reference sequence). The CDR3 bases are TGTGCCAGCAGCTTATCCGGGTGGGCCTATGGCTACACCTTC. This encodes CASSLSGWAYGYTF. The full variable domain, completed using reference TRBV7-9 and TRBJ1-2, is DTGVSQNPRHKITKRGQNVTFRCDPISEHNRLYWYRQTLGQGPEFLTYFQNEAQLEKSRLLSDRFSAERPKGSFSTLEIQRTEQGDSAMYLCASSLSGWAYGYTFGSGTRLTVV.

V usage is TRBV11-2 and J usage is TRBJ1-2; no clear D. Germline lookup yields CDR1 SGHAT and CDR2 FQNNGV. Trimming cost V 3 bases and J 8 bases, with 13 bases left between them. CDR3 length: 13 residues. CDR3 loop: CASSLGKVGGYTF. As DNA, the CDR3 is TGTGCCAGCAGCTTGGGAAAAGTTGGGGGCTACACCTTC.

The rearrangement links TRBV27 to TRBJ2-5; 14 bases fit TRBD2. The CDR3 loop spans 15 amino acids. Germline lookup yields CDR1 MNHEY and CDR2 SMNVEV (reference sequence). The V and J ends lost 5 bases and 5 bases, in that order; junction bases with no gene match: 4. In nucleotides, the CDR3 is TGTGCCAGCAGTATACGGACTAGCGGGGGGGAGACCCAGTACTTC. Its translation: CASSIRTSGGETQYF.

The CDR3: CASSLTRGYTDTQYF. The CDR3 bases are TGTGCCAGCAGTCTGACGAGAGGCTACACAGATACGCAGTATTTT. The chain has TRBV7-8 and TRBJ2-3; D unclear. V was shortened by 6 bases and J by 2 bases, with 15 bases between the two germline ends. Germline CDR1 SGHVS, CDR2 FQNEAQ. CDR3 size: 15 residues.

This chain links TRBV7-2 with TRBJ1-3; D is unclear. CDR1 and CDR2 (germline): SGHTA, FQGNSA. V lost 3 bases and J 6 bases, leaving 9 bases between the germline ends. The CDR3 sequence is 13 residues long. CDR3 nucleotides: TGTGCCAGCAGCTTTAAACCCGAAAACACCATATATTTT. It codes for CASSFKPENTIYF.

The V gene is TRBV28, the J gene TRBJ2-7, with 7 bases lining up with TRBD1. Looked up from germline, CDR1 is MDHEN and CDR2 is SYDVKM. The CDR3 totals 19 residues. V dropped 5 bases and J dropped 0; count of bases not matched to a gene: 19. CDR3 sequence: CASSPRQGNIKGSSYEQYF. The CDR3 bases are TGTGCCAGCAGTCCCCGACAGGGAAACATTAAGGGGAGCTCCTACGAGCAGTACTTC.

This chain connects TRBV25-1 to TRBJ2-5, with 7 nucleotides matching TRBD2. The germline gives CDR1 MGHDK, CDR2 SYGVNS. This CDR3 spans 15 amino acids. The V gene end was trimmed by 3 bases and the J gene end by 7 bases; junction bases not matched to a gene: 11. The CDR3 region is CASSDRRGSGGTQYF. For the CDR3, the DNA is TGTGCCAGCAGTGACCGGCGGGGGAGTGGAGGGACCCAGTACTTC. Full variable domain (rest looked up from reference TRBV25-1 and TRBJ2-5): EADIYQTPRYLVIGTGKKITLECSQTMGHDKMYWYQQDPGMELHLIHYSYGVNSTEKGDLSSESTVSRIRTEHFPLTLESARPSHTSQYLCASSDRRGSGGTQYFGPGTRLLVL.

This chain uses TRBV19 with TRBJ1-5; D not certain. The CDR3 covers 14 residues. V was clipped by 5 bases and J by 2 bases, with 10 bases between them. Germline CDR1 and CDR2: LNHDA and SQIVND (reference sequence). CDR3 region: CASSRYGGNQPQHF. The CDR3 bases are TGTGCCAGTAGTCGGTACGGGGGCAATCAGCCCCAGCATTTT.

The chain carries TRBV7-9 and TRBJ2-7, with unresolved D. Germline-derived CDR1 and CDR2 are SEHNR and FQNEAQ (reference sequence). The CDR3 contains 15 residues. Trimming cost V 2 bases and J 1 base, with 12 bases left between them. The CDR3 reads CASSLRAGVSYEQYF. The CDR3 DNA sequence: TGTGCCAGCAGCTTAAGGGCAGGCGTTTCCTACGAGCAGTACTTC.

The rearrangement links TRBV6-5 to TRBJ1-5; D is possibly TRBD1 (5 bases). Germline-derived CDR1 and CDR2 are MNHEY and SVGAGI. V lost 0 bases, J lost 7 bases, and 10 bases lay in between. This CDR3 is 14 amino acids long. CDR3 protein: CASSYSMGEQPQHF. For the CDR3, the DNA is TGTGCCAGCAGTTACTCGATGGGGGAACAGCCCCAGCATTTT.

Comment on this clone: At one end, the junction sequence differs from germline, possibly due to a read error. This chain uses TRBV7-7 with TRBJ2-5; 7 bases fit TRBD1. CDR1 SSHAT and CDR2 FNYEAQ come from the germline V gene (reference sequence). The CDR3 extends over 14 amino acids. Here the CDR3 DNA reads TGTGCTAGCAGCTTAAACAGGGGAGAAGAGACCCAGTACTTC. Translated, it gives CASSLNRGEETQYF.

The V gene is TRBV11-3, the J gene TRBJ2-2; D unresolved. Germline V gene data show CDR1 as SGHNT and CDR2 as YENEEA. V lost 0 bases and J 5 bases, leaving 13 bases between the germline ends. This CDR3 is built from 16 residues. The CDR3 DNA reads TGTGCCAGCAGCTTAGAGGAAGGAGAGGAGACCGGGGAGCTGTTTTTT. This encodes CASSLEEGEETGELFF. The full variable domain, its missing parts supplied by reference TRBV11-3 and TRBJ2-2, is EAGVVQSPRYKIIEKKQPVAFWCNPISGHNTLYWYLQNLGQGPELLIRYENEEAVDDSQLPKDRFSAERLKGVDSTLKIQPAELGDSAVYLCASSLEEGEETGELFFGEGSRLTVL.

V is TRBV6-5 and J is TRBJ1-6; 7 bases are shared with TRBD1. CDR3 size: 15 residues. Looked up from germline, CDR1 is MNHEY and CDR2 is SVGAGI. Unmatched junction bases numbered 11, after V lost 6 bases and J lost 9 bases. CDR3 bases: TGTGCCAGCAGGTCCCTTACAGGGGCTAGTTCACCCCTCCACTTT. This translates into CASRSLTGASSPLHF.

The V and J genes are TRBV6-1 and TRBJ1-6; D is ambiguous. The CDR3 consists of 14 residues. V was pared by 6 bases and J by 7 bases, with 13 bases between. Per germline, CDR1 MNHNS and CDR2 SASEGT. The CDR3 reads CASSLKGPNSPLHF. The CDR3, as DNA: TGTGCCAGCAGCCTGAAGGGTCCGAATTCACCCCTCCACTTT.

The CDR3 coding sequence is TGTGCCAGCAGCTTAAGGGGGAGGGAAGATACGCAGTATTTT. Translating it yields CASSLRGREDTQYF. V is TRBV7-3 and J is TRBJ2-3, with 7 positions matching TRBD2. The junction had 3 bases not matched to a gene; V was cut back by 1 base and J by 5 bases. The CDR3 loop spans 14 amino acids. Germline V lookup: CDR1 SGHTA, CDR2 FQGTGA.

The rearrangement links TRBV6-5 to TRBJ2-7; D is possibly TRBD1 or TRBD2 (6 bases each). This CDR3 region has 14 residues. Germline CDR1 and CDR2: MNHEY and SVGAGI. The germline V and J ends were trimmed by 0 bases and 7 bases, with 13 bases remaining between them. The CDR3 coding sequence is TGTGCCAGCAGTTACTCGTCAGGGGCGGGGGAGCAGTACTTC. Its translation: CASSYSSGAGEQYF.

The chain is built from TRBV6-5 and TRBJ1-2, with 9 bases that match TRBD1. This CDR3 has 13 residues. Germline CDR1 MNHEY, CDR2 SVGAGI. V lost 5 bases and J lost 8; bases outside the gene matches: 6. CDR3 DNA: TGTGCCAGCAGTACCGGACAGGGGAGCGGCTACACCTTC. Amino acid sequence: CASSTGQGSGYTF.

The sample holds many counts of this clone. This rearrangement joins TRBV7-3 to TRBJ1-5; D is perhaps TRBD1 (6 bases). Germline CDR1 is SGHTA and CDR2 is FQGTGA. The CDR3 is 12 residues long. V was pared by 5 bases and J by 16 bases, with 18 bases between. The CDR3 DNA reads TGTGCCAGCAGCAAGATGACAGGAAGGAAACATTTT. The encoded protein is CASSKMTGRKHF.

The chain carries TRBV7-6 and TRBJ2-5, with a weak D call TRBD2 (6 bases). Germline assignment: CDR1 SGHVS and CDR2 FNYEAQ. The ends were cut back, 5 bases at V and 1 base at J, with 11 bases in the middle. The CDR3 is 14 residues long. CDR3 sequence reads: CASSNGGFQETQYF. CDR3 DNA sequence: TGTGCCAGCAGCAACGGGGGTTTCCAAGAGACCCAGTACTTC.

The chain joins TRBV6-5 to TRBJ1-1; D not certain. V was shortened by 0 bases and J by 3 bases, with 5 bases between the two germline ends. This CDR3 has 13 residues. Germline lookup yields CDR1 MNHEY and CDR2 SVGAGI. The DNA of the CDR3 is TGTGCCAGCAGTTACTCGACTTACACTGAAGCTTTCTTT. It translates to CASSYSTYTEAFF.

The CDR3, as DNA: TGTGCCAGCAGTTACTCTTCAGGGCCAGGGGACGAGACCCAGTACTTC. Translated: CASSYSSGPGDETQYF. The chain recombines TRBV6-6 with TRBJ2-5; possibly TRBD1 for D (6 bases). The CDR3 is 16 amino acids. The germline V gene has CDR1 MNHNY and CDR2 SVGAGI (reference sequence). V dropped 0 bases and J dropped 5 bases, with 16 bases sitting between them.

CDR3 coding DNA: TGTGCCAGCAGAACCGGGACCCGCGAGCAGTACTTC. This translates into CASRTGTREQYF. The rearrangement joins TRBV6-5 to TRBJ2-7, with D possibly being TRBD1 or TRBD2 (5 bases each). Germline CDR1 and CDR2: MNHEY and SVGAGI. The CDR3 is 12 amino acids. V was trimmed by 6 bases and J by 6 bases, leaving 12 bases between them.

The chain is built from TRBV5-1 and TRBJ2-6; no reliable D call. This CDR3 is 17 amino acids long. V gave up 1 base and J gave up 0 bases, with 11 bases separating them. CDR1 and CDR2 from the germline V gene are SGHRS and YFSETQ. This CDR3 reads CASSLSLPSSGANVLTF. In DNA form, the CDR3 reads TGCGCCAGCAGCTTGTCCCTCCCTAGCTCTGGGGCCAACGTCCTGACTTTC.

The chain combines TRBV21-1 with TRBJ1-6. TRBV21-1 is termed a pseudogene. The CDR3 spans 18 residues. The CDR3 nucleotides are TGTGCCAGCAGCAAAGGGGGTCCCCGTCTCACTTATAATTCACCCCTCCACTTT. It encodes CASSKGGPRLTYNSPLHF.

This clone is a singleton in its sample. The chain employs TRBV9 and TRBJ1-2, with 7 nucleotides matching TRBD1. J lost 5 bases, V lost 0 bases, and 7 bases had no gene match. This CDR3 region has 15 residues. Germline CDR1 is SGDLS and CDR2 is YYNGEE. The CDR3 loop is CASSVVPGTVYGYTF. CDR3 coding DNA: TGTGCCAGCAGCGTAGTCCCCGGGACAGTTTATGGCTACACCTTC.

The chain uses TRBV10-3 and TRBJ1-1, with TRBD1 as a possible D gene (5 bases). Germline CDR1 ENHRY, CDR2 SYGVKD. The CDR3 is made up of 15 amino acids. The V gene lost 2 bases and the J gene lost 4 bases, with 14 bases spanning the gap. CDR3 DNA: TGTGCCATCAGTGAGAGGGCGGGGGGTGGCACTGAAGCTTTCTTT. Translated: CAISERAGGGTEAFF.

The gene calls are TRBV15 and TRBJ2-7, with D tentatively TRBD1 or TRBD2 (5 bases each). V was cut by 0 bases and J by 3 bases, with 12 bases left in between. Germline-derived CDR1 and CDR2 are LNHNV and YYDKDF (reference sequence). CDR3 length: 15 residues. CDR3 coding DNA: TGTGCCACCAGCAGAGATTGGGGCGGGCTCTACGAGCAGTACTTC. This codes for CATSRDWGGLYEQYF.

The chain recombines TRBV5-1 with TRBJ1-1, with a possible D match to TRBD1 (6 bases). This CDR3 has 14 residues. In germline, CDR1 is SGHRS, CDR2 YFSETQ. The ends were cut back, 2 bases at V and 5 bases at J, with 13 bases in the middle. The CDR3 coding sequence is TGCGCCAGCAGCTTTACAGGGTTGGGTACTGAAGCTTTCTTT. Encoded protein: CASSFTGLGTEAFF. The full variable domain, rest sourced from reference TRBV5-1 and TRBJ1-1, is KAGVTQTPRYLIKTRGQQVTLSCSPISGHRSVSWYQQTPGQGLQFLFEYFSETQRNKGNFPGRFSGRQFSNSRSEMNVSTLELGDSALYLCASSFTGLGTEAFFGQGTRLTVV.

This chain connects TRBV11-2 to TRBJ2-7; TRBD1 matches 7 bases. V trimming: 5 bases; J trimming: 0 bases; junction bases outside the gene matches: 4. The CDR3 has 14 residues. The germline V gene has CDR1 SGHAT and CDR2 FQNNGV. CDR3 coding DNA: TGTGCCAGCAGCCTGGGACAGACCTCCTACGAGCAGTACTTC. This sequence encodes CASSLGQTSYEQYF.